The 8 T cell receptor beta chains listed next were all sequenced from one sample in a study of T cells after posttransplantation cyclophosphamide (dated by TCRdb to 2016 to 2017). Library prep was done by the immunoSEQ multiplex PCR assay. In TCRdb, the immuneACCESS table is reduced to in-frame sequences with V and J assigned. These tables do not hold every clone; where another copy was compared, an unresolved V gene accounts for under half, and the others remain unexplained. This sample comprises tens of thousands of clones, roughly 86% of them detected only once. The ten largest clones represent roughly 2.8% of the sample. Sequencing was done on a sample of PBMCs. All receptors derive from a man aged 30-40 years with a blood cancer, CMV-positive, and with a related stem cell donor.

The V call is TRBV10-2, the J call TRBJ2-1, with TRBD1 matching 8 bases. With 5 bases clipped from V and 0 bases from J, the junction kept 3 bases outside the gene matches. There are 15 residues in the CDR3. Germline V lookup: CDR1 WSHSY, CDR2 SAAADI. The CDR3 nucleotides read TGCGCCAGCAGTCCTACAGGGGGCTCCTACAATGAGCAGTTCTTC. Translation gives CASSPTGGSYNEQFF.

The chain uses TRBV9 and TRBJ2-3; D not resolved. Germline lookup yields CDR1 SGDLS and CDR2 YYNGEE. V was clipped by 6 bases and J by 2 bases, with 10 bases between them. This CDR3 is built from 13 residues. CDR3 bases: TGTGCCAGCACCCCCGCGAACACAGATACGCAGTATTTT. This gives the protein CASTPANTDTQYF.

V usage is TRBV30 and J usage is TRBJ2-5; D remains unclear. The DNA matches TRBJ2-7 better at its end, which makes the J call doubtful. The CDR3 is 14 amino acids. CDR1 GTSNPN and CDR2 SVGIG come from the germline V gene (reference sequence). CDR3 coding DNA: TGTGCCTGGAGTGTAACGGTCCCCCCTACCGAGCAGTACTTC. This codes for CAWSVTVPPTEQYF.

The chain employs TRBV30 and TRBJ2-4, with D perhaps TRBD2 (5 bases). V gave up 1 base and J gave up 2 bases, with 12 bases separating them. The CDR3 is made up of 15 amino acids. Germline V gene data show CDR1 as GTSNPN and CDR2 as SVGIG (reference sequence). CDR3 amino acids: CAWSALTMSKNIQYF. The CDR3 bases are TGTGCCTGGAGTGCCTTGACTATGTCCAAAAACATTCAGTACTTC.

J is TRBJ2-3 and V is TRBV2; 7 bases align to TRBD1. CDR1 SNHLY and CDR2 FYNNEI come from the germline V gene. This CDR3 is 15 amino acids long. V shed 6 bases, J shed 6 bases, and the junction held 12 bases outside the gene matches. CDR3 sequence: CASSSDRVARDTQYF. The CDR3 region has the DNA TGTGCCAGCAGCTCAGACAGGGTGGCTCGGGATACGCAGTATTTT.

The rearrangement uses TRBV15 and TRBJ1-4; D is undetermined. Germline V gene data show CDR1 as LNHNV and CDR2 as YYDKDF (reference sequence). The CDR3 extends over 13 amino acids. The V gene lost 2 bases and the J gene lost 7 bases, with 8 bases spanning the gap. The chain's CDR3 is CATSRRGLEKLFF. CDR3 bases: TGTGCCACCAGCAGACGTGGCCTTGAAAAACTGTTTTTT.

The V and J genes are TRBV11-2 and TRBJ2-1; 8 bases map to TRBD1. This CDR3 has 15 amino acids. CDR1 is SGHAT and CDR2 is FQNNGV in the germline V gene. The V gene end was trimmed by 6 bases and the J gene end by 6 bases; junction bases not matched to a gene: 10. CDR3 nucleotides: TGTGCCAGCAGGGGGCTAGGACAGGGCTTCAATGAGCAGTTCTTC. This encodes CASRGLGQGFNEQFF.

The CDR3 region is CASSEWSGAWGLETQYF. For the CDR3, the DNA is TGTGCCAGCAGCGAGTGGTCAGGGGCGTGGGGTTTAGAGACCCAGTACTTC. V gene TRBV11-1 combines with J gene TRBJ2-5; weak D call: TRBD1 (6 bases). Germline V gene lookup returns CDR1 SGHAT and CDR2 FQDESV (reference sequence). The CDR3 is 17 amino acids. With 5 bases removed from V and 4 bases from J, the gap between germline ends came to 23 bases.